The 23 T cell receptor beta chains in this list originate from one sample, sequenced in a study of cytomegalovirus exposure and HLA in healthy donors. The study ran its PCR with 60 Vbeta and 13 Jbeta primers. Sequenced by immunoSEQ multiplex PCR; TCRdb stores in-frame clones only, minus some. The data contain over 110,000 clones, 70% to 85% of them singletons. The sequencing input was PBMCs. Source of these receptors: a male donor in good health and CMV-seronegative.

This chain joins TRBV4-1 and TRBJ2-7; D gene uncertain. In germline, CDR1 is MGHRA, CDR2 YSYEKL. V lost 0 bases to trimming and J lost 1 base, with 13 bases between them. This CDR3 has 16 residues. CDR3: CASSQEPTVFSYEQYF. CDR3 coding DNA: TGCGCCAGCAGCCAAGAACCTACAGTCTTTTCCTACGAGCAGTACTTC.

The chain couples TRBV5-6 to TRBJ2-1, with TRBD1 matching 11 bases. Unmatched junction bases numbered 6, after V lost 3 bases and J lost 7 bases. The germline V gene encodes CDR1 SGHDT and CDR2 YYEEEE. The CDR3 extends over 15 amino acids. CDR3 sequence reads: CASSWGQGDLNEQFF. The CDR3 nucleotides are TGTGCCAGCAGCTGGGGACAGGGGGATTTAAATGAGCAGTTCTTC.

The V call is TRBV5-6, the J call TRBJ2-7, with a tentative D call TRBD2 (6 bases). V lost 2 bases, J lost 4 bases, and 19 bases lay in between. Germline V CDR1 and CDR2: SGHDT, YYEEEE. The CDR3 is 16 amino acids. CDR3 sequence reads: CASSLLPGLQLYEQYF. The CDR3 DNA is TGTGCCAGCAGCTTACTACCGGGACTCCAACTATACGAGCAGTACTTC.

This chain links TRBV6-5 with TRBJ2-5, with 9 positions matching TRBD2. J lost 5 bases, V lost 7 bases, and 11 bases had no gene match. Germline CDR1 reads MNHEY; CDR2 reads SVGAGI. CDR3 length equals 15 residues. The CDR3 reads CASKPAGGDGETQYF. Written as DNA, the CDR3 is TGTGCCAGCAAACCCGCGGGGGGGGACGGGGAGACCCAGTACTTC.

The chain recombines TRBV29-1 with TRBJ1-1; D unclear. CDR1 is SQVTM and CDR2 is ANQGSEA in the germline V gene. Trimming shortened V by 0 bases and J by 7 bases, and 9 bases separated the two germline ends. CDR3 length: 12 residues. The CDR3: CSVEDFGGEAFF. The DNA of the CDR3 is TGCAGCGTTGAAGATTTCGGAGGTGAAGCTTTCTTT.

DNA for the CDR3: TGTGCCAGCAGCCCTCCGAGAGGGAGGTGCACCGGGGAGCTGTTTTTT. It specifies CASSPPRGRCTGELFF. This rearrangement joins TRBV13 to TRBJ2-2; TRBD2 might be the D (6 bases). This CDR3 has 16 residues. V was trimmed by 5 bases and J by 4 bases, leaving 17 bases between them. Germline CDR1 reads PRHDT; CDR2 reads FYEKMQ (reference sequence). Full variable domain (outside the CDR3, taken from reference TRBV13 and TRBJ2-2): AAGVIQSPRHLIKEKRETATLKCYPIPRHDTVYWYQQGPGQDPQFLISFYEKMQSDKGSIPDRFSAQQFSDYHSELNMSSLELGDSALYFCASSPPRGRCTGELFFGEGSRLTVL.

This sequence joins TRBV7-9 and TRBJ2-3; TRBD1 aligns across 9 bases. Germline V CDR1 and CDR2: SEHNR, FQNEAQ (reference sequence). This CDR3 is 15 amino acids long. V lost 9 bases to trimming and J lost 2 bases; unmatched junction nucleotides: 9. The CDR3 reads CASRPRTGDTDTQYF. The DNA for the CDR3 is TGTGCCAGTCGCCCCCGGACAGGGGACACAGATACGCAGTATTTT.

The chain links TRBV7-8 to TRBJ2-7; 7 nucleotides align to TRBD1. The V segment lost 2 bases and the J segment 2 bases; nucleotides outside the gene matches: 9. The CDR3 has 16 amino acids. Germline V gives CDR1 SGHVS, CDR2 FQNEAQ. DNA of the CDR3: TGTGCCAGCAGCTTACACTGGGACAGTGTCCCCTACGAGCAGTACTTC. Protein sequence: CASSLHWDSVPYEQYF. Variable domain in full (rest from reference TRBV7-8 and TRBJ2-7): GAGVSQSPRYKVAKRGQDVALRCDPISGHVSLFWYQQALGQGPEFLTYFQNEAQLDKSGLPSDRFFAERPEGSVSTLKIQRTQQEDSAVYLCASSLHWDSVPYEQYFGPGTRLTVT.

This clone came up once. The chain carries TRBV4-1 and TRBJ2-2; 10 nucleotides agree with TRBD2. Germline CDR1 is MGHRA and CDR2 is YSYEKL. V lost 2 bases, J lost 8 bases, and 8 bases stayed unmatched. The CDR3 spans 16 residues. DNA for the CDR3: TGCGCCAGCAGCCAAATCCTAGCGGGAGTATCGGGGGAGCTGTTTTTT. It yields the protein CASSQILAGVSGELFF.

The chain recombines TRBV5-1 with TRBJ1-6, with 7 bases identical to TRBD1. Germline V CDR1 and CDR2: SGHRS, YFSETQ. Losses at the gene ends were 0 bases for V and 10 bases for J; bases not matched to a gene: 7. This CDR3 is built from 15 residues. CDR3 sequence: CASSLGGGGDSPLHF. CDR3 nucleotides: TGCGCCAGCAGCTTGGGTGGAGGGGGCGACTCACCCCTCCACTTT.

The chain is built from TRBV5-1 and TRBJ2-7; TRBD2 is a possible D gene (6 bases). V lost 0 bases and J 6 bases, leaving 13 bases between the germline ends. This CDR3 spans 14 amino acids. Per germline, CDR1 SGHRS and CDR2 YFSETQ. CDR3 nucleotides: TGCGCCAGCAGCTTGGCCGCCGGGAGCGGCGAGCAGTACTTC. Protein product: CASSLAAGSGEQYF.

This clone has only a few counts. The J gene is TRBJ2-5, the V gene TRBV28; the match to TRBD1 covers 8 bases. The CDR3 has 15 amino acids. CDR1 is MDHEN and CDR2 is SYDVKM in the germline V gene. The V and J ends lost 5 bases and 7 bases, in that order; junction bases with no gene match: 12. The CDR3 here is CASSAGQGGVGTQYF. Here the CDR3 DNA reads TGTGCCAGCAGTGCCGGACAGGGCGGAGTGGGGACCCAGTACTTC.

V usage is TRBV5-6 and J usage is TRBJ1-5; D uncertain. V dropped 4 bases and J dropped 6 bases, with 20 bases sitting between them. The V gene's germline CDR1 is SGHDT and CDR2 YYEEEE. This CDR3 has 16 amino acids. CDR3 DNA sequence: TGTGCCAGCAGCAAAACCTCACAGACGATAAGTCAGCCCCAGCATTTT. Amino acid sequence: CASSKTSQTISQPQHF.

In this sample, this clone turned up once. The V gene is TRBV6-6, the J gene TRBJ1-1; D is perhaps TRBD1 (5 bases). The germline gives CDR1 MNHNY, CDR2 SVGAGI (reference sequence). Trimming stripped 2 bases from V and 2 bases from J, with 15 bases between. The CDR3 consists of 16 residues. CDR3: CASSYPTGGINTEAFF. Here the CDR3 DNA reads TGTGCCAGCAGTTACCCAACCGGGGGGATAAACACTGAAGCTTTCTTT.

CDR3 loop: CASSTTGSWEQFF. Written as DNA, the CDR3 is TGTGCCAGCAGCACAACAGGGTCGTGGGAGCAGTTCTTC. The chain is built from TRBV9 and TRBJ2-1; D perhaps matches TRBD1 (6 bases). Trimming stripped 4 bases from V and 10 bases from J, with 15 bases between. CDR1 SGDLS and CDR2 YYNGEE come from the germline V gene. The CDR3 consists of 13 residues.

The chain is built from TRBV11-2 and TRBJ1-1; D possibly corresponds to TRBD1 (5 bases). This CDR3 contains 14 residues. V was pared by 5 bases and J by 4 bases, with 14 bases between. Germline assignment: CDR1 SGHAT and CDR2 FQNNGV. CDR3 loop: CASSLQEMGTEAFF. CDR3 coding DNA: TGTGCCAGCAGCCTACAGGAGATGGGCACTGAAGCTTTCTTT.

The chain combines TRBV30 with TRBJ2-7; TRBD1 aligns across 7 bases. The CDR3 has 13 amino acids. In germline, CDR1 is GTSNPN, CDR2 SVGIG (reference sequence). J gave up 5 bases and V 4 bases, and 8 bases lay outside the gene matches. The CDR3 here is CAWTPTGVDEQYF. CDR3 coding DNA: TGTGCCTGGACCCCCACAGGGGTCGACGAGCAGTACTTC.

J is TRBJ1-4 and V is TRBV6-1, with D unclear. The CDR3 extends over 15 amino acids. V was trimmed by 0 bases and J by 8 bases, leaving 13 bases between them. Looked up from germline, CDR1 is MNHNS and CDR2 is SASEGT. The chain's CDR3 is CASSEASGGLEKLFF. The CDR3 DNA sequence: TGTGCCAGCAGTGAAGCCAGCGGCGGGCTCGAAAAACTGTTTTTT.

J is TRBJ2-4 and V is TRBV12-5; 8 nucleotides agree with TRBD2. After removal of 0 bases from V and 2 bases from J, the junction contained 6 bases not matched to a gene. There are 17 residues in the CDR3. Per the germline V gene, CDR1 is LGHNT and CDR2 is FRNRAP. CDR3: CASGLVLGGGTKNIQYF. The CDR3 DNA is TGTGCTAGTGGTTTGGTACTCGGGGGGGGAACCAAAAACATTCAGTACTTC.

The genes are TRBV11-2 and TRBJ2-2; a weak D match, TRBD2 (6 bases). CDR3 size: 14 residues. V lost 3 bases and J 5 bases, leaving 10 bases between the germline ends. Germline assignment: CDR1 SGHAT and CDR2 FQNNGV. DNA for the CDR3: TGTGCCAGCAGCTTTTCTAGCGTGACCGGGGAGCTGTTTTTT. Its translation: CASSFSSVTGELFF.

V and J are TRBV5-1 and TRBJ2-7; possibly TRBD2 for D (6 bases). The CDR3 runs 12 residues. Germline-derived CDR1 and CDR2 are SGHRS and YFSETQ. The V end was cut by 6 bases, the J end by 5 bases, with 12 bases between. The CDR3 bases are TGCGCCAGCAATGCAGGGAGGCACGAGCAGTACTTC. Protein product: CASNAGRHEQYF.

The V gene is TRBV29-1, the J gene TRBJ2-2, with D maybe TRBD1 (6 bases). Trimming removed 6 bases from V and 6 bases from J, with 8 bases in between. The V gene's germline CDR1 is SQVTM and CDR2 ANQGSEA. The CDR3 loop spans 11 amino acids. CDR3 loop: CSVWTAGELFF. In nucleotides, the CDR3 is TGCAGCGTCTGGACAGCCGGGGAGCTGTTTTTT.

This clone showed up just a few times. The chain combines TRBV27 with TRBJ2-2; a weak D match, TRBD1 (6 bases). Germline CDR1 MNHEY, CDR2 SMNVEV (reference sequence). V lost 5 bases and J 4 bases, leaving 11 bases between the germline ends. This CDR3 is built from 14 residues. The CDR3 loop reads CASSPTGPTGELFF. The DNA for the CDR3 is TGTGCCAGCAGTCCAACAGGGCCCACCGGGGAGCTGTTTTTT.